This is a list of T cell receptor beta chains from one sample in a study of blood T cell repertoires in COVID-19. Libraries were prepared by immunoSEQ multiplex PCR; TCRdb keeps only in-frame clonotypes and omits some of them. The repertoire holds 300,000 to 400,000 clones, around 90% seen once, with 7.5% to 10% in the top ten. The sample consisted of peripheral blood. The receptors were sampled from a man between 25 and 39 years old with COVID-19, enrolled during active disease. The CDR3 runs from the conserved cysteine through the conserved F or W. D genes are given only for firm matches. The size of a clone is reported for some rows only, either as once, few or many, or as a class for expanded clones.

.,.,13,TRBJ1-1,TRBV30,CAWTRGGNTEAFF,TGTGCCTGGACGCGAGGGGGGAACACTGAAGCTTTCTTT
.,.,16,TRBJ2-1,TRBV13,CASRPERSGGNNEQFF,TGTGCCAGCAGACCGGAAAGAAGCGGCGGTAACAATGAGCAGTTCTTC
.,TRBD1,13,TRBJ1-2,TRBV11-2,CASSQDRFLGYTF,TGTGCCAGCAGCCAGGACAGGTTCCTTGGCTACACCTTC
once,TRBD1,13,TRBJ1-1,TRBV6-5,CASSYGRGGRTFF,TGTGCCAGCAGTTACGGGAGAGGGGGCCGGACTTTCTTT
.,TRBD2,15,TRBJ2-1,TRBV7-9,CASSLSRGGRGEQFF,TGTGCCAGCAGCCTTTCTCGCGGGGGGCGGGGTGAGCAGTTCTTC
.,.,16,TRBJ1-2,TRBV7-2,CASSYITGISNYGYTF,TGTGCCAGCAGCTATATTACAGGGATATCTAACTATGGCTACACCTTC
.,.,13,TRBJ1-1,TRBV6-5,CASSSAGYTEAFF,TGTGCCAGCAGTTCCGCAGGATACACTGAAGCTTTCTTT
.,.,14,TRBJ1-1,TRBV19,CASSSPGQLTEAFF,TGTGCCAGTAGTTCTCCAGGACAACTCACTGAAGCTTTCTTT
.,.,13,TRBJ2-3,TRBV7-9,CASSYRGTDTQYF,TGTGCCAGCAGCTACAGGGGCACAGATACGCAGTATTTT
.,.,14,TRBJ2-5,TRBV5-1,CASSQRDTQETQYF,TGCGCCAGCAGCCAGCGGGACACCCAAGAGACCCAGTACTTC
.,.,14,TRBJ2-5,TRBV30,CAWRAGSTRETQYF,TGTGCCTGGAGGGCGGGCTCAACGAGGGAGACCCAGTACTTC
once,TRBD1,15,TRBJ1-5,TRBV28,CASRETGQGHQPQHF,TGTGCCAGCAGGGAAACGGGACAGGGACATCAGCCCCAGCATTTT
.,.,13,TRBJ1-2,TRBV6-6,CASYQSGSHGYTF,TGTGCCAGCTACCAATCGGGGTCCCATGGCTACACCTTC
.,.,12,TRBJ1-6,TRBV10-3,CATGGSDSPLHF,TGTGCCACCGGGGGGTCAGATTCACCCCTCCACTTT
.,TRBD2,13,TRBJ2-7,TRBV10-3,CATGAGGPYEQYF,TGTGCCACCGGGGCGGGAGGCCCCTACGAGCAGTACTTC
.,TRBD1,14,TRBJ1-1,TRBV5-1,CASSYNRGNTEAFF,TGCGCCAGCAGCTATAACAGGGGGAACACTGAAGCTTTCTTT
.,TRBD1,15,TRBJ2-7,TRBV6-5,CASRSDRVGSYEQYF,TGTGCCAGCAGGTCAGACAGGGTGGGCTCCTACGAGCAGTACTTC
.,TRBD1,15,TRBJ1-1,TRBV5-4,CASSGRDRANAEAFF,TGTGCCAGCAGCGGACGGGACAGGGCGAACGCTGAAGCTTTCTTT
.,.,12,TRBJ1-2,TRBV27,CASSSYRSGYTF,TGTGCCAGCAGTTCGTACAGGAGCGGCTACACCTTC
.,.,15,TRBJ2-1,TRBV4-3,CASSHYRDNYNEQFF,TGCGCCAGCAGCCATTATCGGGACAACTACAATGAGCAGTTCTTC
once,.,14,TRBJ1-6,TRBV18,CASSPTPVNSPLHF,TGTGCCAGCTCACCGACTCCTGTGAATTCACCCCTCCACTTT
once,TRBD2,19,TRBJ2-1,TRBV5-1,CASSKGLAGGPHSYNEQFF,TGCGCCAGCAGCAAGGGACTAGCGGGAGGGCCCCACTCCTACAATGAGCAGTTCTTC
.,TRBD1,16,TRBJ1-1,TRBV7-9,CASSADRGNMNTEAFF,TGTGCCAGCAGCGCAGACAGGGGTAACATGAACACTGAAGCTTTCTTT
.,.,12,TRBJ2-7,TRBV7-9,CASSRGSYEQYF,TGTGCCAGCAGCCGGGGGTCCTACGAGCAGTACTTC
.,.,11,TRBJ2-5,TRBV29-1,CAWELVGTQYF,TGTGCTTGGGAGCTTGTCGGGACCCAGTACTTC
.,.,14,TRBJ2-7,TRBV19,CASSSGGSPYEQYF,TGTGCCAGTAGTTCAGGGGGGAGTCCATACGAGCAGTACTTC
.,TRBD1,16,TRBJ2-2,TRBV5-1,CASSPGQGSITGELFF,TGCGCCAGCAGCCCTGGACAGGGGTCGATCACCGGGGAGCTGTTTTTT
once,.,13,TRBJ1-2,TRBV12-3/TRBV12-4,CASSLDTRYGYTF,TGTGCCAGCAGTTTGGACACTCGCTATGGCTACACCTTC
.,.,15,TRBJ1-5,TRBV27,CASSLRGGSNQPQHF,TGTGCCAGCAGCCTCCGAGGTGGTAGCAATCAGCCCCAGCATTTT
.,TRBD2,19,TRBJ2-3,TRBV5-1,CASSRTSGSIVRMADTQYF,TGCGCCAGCAGCCGGACTAGCGGGAGTATTGTTAGGATGGCAGATACGCAGTATTTT
.,TRBD1,15,TRBJ2-7,TRBV5-1,CASGLSGDRIYEQYF,TGCGCCAGCGGTTTGAGTGGGGACAGGATCTACGAGCAGTACTTC
.,TRBD2,14,TRBJ2-1,TRBV11-2,CASMGLAGNNEQFF,TGTGCCAGCATGGGACTAGCGGGAAACAATGAGCAGTTCTTC
once,TRBD2,15,TRBJ2-1,TRBV6-5,CASSLTSIPYNEQFF,TGTGCCAGCAGCCTGACTAGCATTCCCTACAATGAGCAGTTCTTC
.,.,15,TRBJ1-1,TRBV19,CASSIGPGMNTEAFF,TGTGCCAGTAGTATAGGCCCAGGCATGAACACTGAAGCTTTCTTT
.,TRBD1,16,TRBJ2-3,TRBV7-6,CASSSRAGGFADTQYF,TGTGCCAGCAGCTCGCGAGCAGGGGGCTTCGCAGATACGCAGTATTTT
.,.,15,TRBJ2-7,TRBV11-2,CASSLRLSRSVEQYF,TGTGCCAGCAGCTTAAGACTGTCGCGTAGTGTCGAGCAGTACTTC
.,TRBD1,16,TRBJ1-5,TRBV3-1/TRBV3-2,CASSQDLGQGSQPQHF,TGTGCCAGCAGCCAAGATTTGGGACAGGGGAGTCAGCCCCAGCATTTT
.,.,15,TRBJ1-1,TRBV11-3,CASSAKLTGGTEAFF,TGTGCCAGCAGCGCGAAGTTAACAGGAGGGACTGAAGCTTTCTTT
.,TRBD1,13,TRBJ1-2,TRBV2,CASRGDSGSGYTF,TGTGCCAGCAGAGGGGACAGTGGGTCTGGCTACACCTTC
.,.,14,TRBJ2-4,TRBV5-4,CASSFFVAKNIQYF,TGTGCCAGCAGCTTCTTCGTAGCCAAAAACATTCAGTACTTC
.,TRBD1,15,TRBJ1-5,TRBV19,CASSRGQAVRQPQHF,TGTGCCAGTAGTAGGGGACAGGCAGTACGACAGCCCCAGCATTTT
.,.,18,TRBJ2-3,TRBV11-2,CASSLVFNQGGRTDTQYF,TGTGCCAGCAGCTTAGTCTTTAACCAAGGGGGTCGAACAGATACGCAGTATTTT
once,TRBD1,15,TRBJ1-6,TRBV10-3,CAISAEGQLNSPLHF,TGTGCCATCAGCGCGGAGGGACAGCTTAATTCACCCCTCCACTTT
.,TRBD1,13,TRBJ2-5,TRBV7-3,CASSLRQGETQYF,TGTGCCAGCAGCTTACGACAGGGCGAGACCCAGTACTTC
.,TRBD1,17,TRBJ2-7,TRBV7-6,CASSLAFRTGTSYEQYF,TGTGCCAGCAGCTTAGCGTTTAGGACAGGGACCTCCTACGAGCAGTACTTC
.,TRBD2,15,TRBJ2-7,TRBV6-1,CASSEAAGVTYEQYF,TGTGCCAGCAGTGAAGCGGCGGGGGTAACCTACGAGCAGTACTTC
.,.,14,TRBJ1-1,TRBV2,CASLYEGGGTEAFF,TGTGCCAGCTTATATGAGGGAGGGGGGACTGAAGCTTTCTTT
.,.,18,TRBJ2-4,TRBV7-9,CASSPRQVDDLAKNIQYF,TGTGCCAGCAGCCCCCGTCAGGTCGACGACCTAGCCAAAAACATTCAGTACTTC
.,.,15,TRBJ1-1,TRBV12-5,CASGLVQGGKTEAFF,TGTGCTAGTGGTTTGGTACAAGGGGGAAAGACTGAAGCTTTCTTT
.,.,12,TRBJ2-7,TRBV5-1,CASSLPPYEQYF,TGCGCCAGCAGCCTCCCCCCCTACGAGCAGTACTTC
once,TRBD2,16,TRBJ2-7,TRBV27,CASSADSGRARYEQYF,TGTGCCAGCAGTGCGGATAGCGGGAGGGCTCGCTACGAGCAGTACTTC
.,.,14,TRBJ1-1,TRBV27,CASGPGGLGTEAFF,TGTGCCAGTGGCCCGGGGGGCTTGGGCACTGAAGCTTTCTTT